These 10 T cell receptor beta chains were all obtained from the same sample, sequenced in a study of T cell changes during pregnancy in multiple sclerosis. Only in-frame clones appear in the TCRdb table, and some are missing; sequencing was by immunoSEQ multiplex PCR. This table has some 30,000 clones, roughly nine tenths appearing once. Specimen: peripheral blood, collected in the first trimester of pregnancy. These TCRs come from a female donor in good health, enrolled as a control in a pregnancy study.

The count of this clone is one. This chain joins TRBV5-6 and TRBJ2-3, with 7 bases identical to TRBD1. The germline CDR1 and CDR2 sequences are SGHDT and YYEEEE. This CDR3 region has 16 residues. The V gene end was trimmed by 4 bases and the J gene end by 2 bases; junction bases not matched to a gene: 10. The CDR3 reads CASSGDGTEYTDTQYF. The DNA for the CDR3 is TGTGCCAGCAGCGGGGACGGGACAGAGTACACAGATACGCAGTATTTT.

V usage is TRBV5-6 and J usage is TRBJ1-1, with D possibly TRBD1 on 6 matching bases. Per germline, CDR1 SGHDT and CDR2 YYEEEE. Trimming stripped 1 base from V and 6 bases from J, with 10 bases between. There are 13 residues in the CDR3. CDR3 sequence: CASSLSDSAEAFF. DNA for the CDR3: TGTGCCAGCAGCTTGTCGGACAGCGCTGAAGCTTTCTTT.

The chain combines TRBV19 with TRBJ1-5, with D possibly being TRBD1 (5 bases). V lost 4 bases and J 3 bases, leaving 19 bases between the germline ends. CDR3 length: 17 residues. The germline gives CDR1 LNHDA, CDR2 SQIVND (reference sequence). DNA for the CDR3: TGTGCCAGTAGTAGAGTTCGGGGGGAAGGGTACAATCAGCCCCAGCATTTT. As protein: CASSRVRGEGYNQPQHF.

The count of this clone is one. The V call is TRBV15, the J call TRBJ1-3; no definite D call. V was pared by 0 bases and J by 0 bases, with 12 bases between. Germline assignment: CDR1 LNHNV and CDR2 YYDKDF (reference sequence). This CDR3 contains 17 residues. The CDR3 spells CATSRERQRFSGNTIYF. The DNA of the CDR3 is TGTGCCACCAGCAGAGAGCGCCAACGGTTCTCTGGAAACACCATATATTTT.

The genes are TRBV20-1 and TRBJ2-1; D is undetermined. The CDR3 is made up of 11 amino acids. The V gene's germline CDR1 is DFQATT and CDR2 SNEGSKA (reference sequence). Trimming pared 7 bases from V and 5 bases from J, leaving 9 bases between. CDR3 loop: CSGSPDNEQFF. The CDR3 nucleotides read TGCAGTGGGTCCCCGGACAATGAGCAGTTCTTC.

V gene TRBV11-2 combines with J gene TRBJ1-1; 7 nucleotides agree with TRBD1. The CDR3 runs to 14 residues. The germline CDR1 and CDR2 sequences are SGHAT and FQNNGV. With 5 bases clipped from V and 6 bases from J, the junction kept 9 bases outside the gene matches. CDR3 DNA sequence: TGTGCCAGCAGCCCCCCCCGACAGGGCGCTGAAGCTTTCTTT. Encoded protein: CASSPPRQGAEAFF.

This clone was found a few times. The chain has TRBV18 and TRBJ1-6; 10 bases line up with TRBD1. Germline V gives CDR1 KGHSH, CDR2 LQKENI. The CDR3 runs 15 residues. V shed 3 bases, J shed 10 bases, and the junction held 6 bases outside the gene matches. Written as DNA, the CDR3 is TGTGCCAGCTCACCGGGGACAGGGGTCGGGTCACCCCTCCACTTT. The encoded protein is CASSPGTGVGSPLHF.

The rearrangement joins TRBV28 to TRBJ1-1; 7 bases are a match to TRBD1. From germline, CDR1 is MDHEN and CDR2 SYDVKM. The junction had 5 bases not matched to a gene; V was cut back by 3 bases and J by 4 bases. The CDR3 has 14 residues. CDR3: CASSFEGAGTEAFF. The CDR3 DNA reads TGTGCCAGCAGTTTTGAGGGGGCCGGCACTGAAGCTTTCTTT.

The chain links TRBV29-1 to TRBJ2-2; D is ambiguous. CDR1 SQVTM and CDR2 ANQGSEA come from the germline V gene. Deletions cut 3 bases from V and 4 bases from J, with 9 bases between. The CDR3 extends over 13 amino acids. The chain's CDR3 is CSVDSRATGELFF. CDR3 bases: TGCAGCGTTGATTCTAGAGCCACCGGGGAGCTGTTTTTT.

The sample holds one count of this clone. CDR3 DNA: TGCGCCAGCAGCTTGGGTCAGCGGGGGCTCGGCGGGGAGCTGTTTTTT. It translates to CASSLGQRGLGGELFF. The chain recombines TRBV5-1 with TRBJ2-2, with 8 bases matching TRBD2. V trimming: 0 bases; J trimming: 7 bases; junction bases outside the gene matches: 8. Germline CDR1 and CDR2: SGHRS and YFSETQ. The CDR3 consists of 16 residues.